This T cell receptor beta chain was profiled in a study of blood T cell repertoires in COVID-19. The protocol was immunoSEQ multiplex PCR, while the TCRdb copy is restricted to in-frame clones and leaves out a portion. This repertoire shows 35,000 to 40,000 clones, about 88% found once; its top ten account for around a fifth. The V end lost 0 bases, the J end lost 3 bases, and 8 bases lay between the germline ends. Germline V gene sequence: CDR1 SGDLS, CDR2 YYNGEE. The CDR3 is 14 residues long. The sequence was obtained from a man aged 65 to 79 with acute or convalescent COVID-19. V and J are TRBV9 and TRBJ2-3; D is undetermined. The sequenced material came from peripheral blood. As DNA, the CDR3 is TGTGCCAGCAGCGTAGCAGCGCGAACAGATACGCAGTATTTT. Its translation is CASSVAARTDTQYF.